This T cell receptor beta chain was captured in a study of early T cells in non-severe SARS-CoV-2 infection. Study-wide results and caveats: In VDJdb matching, anti-spike CD8 responses were favored while private and CD4 specificities went missing.

Germline trimming cut 3 bases from V and 8 bases from J; bases unmatched to any gene: 12. There are 15 residues in the CDR3. Germline CDR1 and CDR2: DFQATT and SNEGSKA (reference sequence). On this clonotype itself: What it binds is unknown.

Individually, cDNA molecules had unique molecular identifiers attached to them. TCRdb fed the 5' RACE reads into MiXCR, producing one record per CDR3 protein. This sample has around 93,000 distinct CDR3 sequences, with approximately 12% found just once. The sequencing used whole blood, collected at baseline. The V gene is TRBV20-1, the J gene TRBJ2-1; 8 nucleotides match TRBD2. The receptor was isolated from an adult who was a healthcare worker with PCR-confirmed SARS-CoV-2 infection or an uninfected control (not recorded which). CDR3 sequence: CSASRLRPGGDEQFF. In nucleotides, the CDR3 is TGCAGTGCTAGCCGACTCCGGCCGGGGGGGGATGAGCAGTTCTTC.